These 10 T cell receptor beta chains originate from one sample sequenced in a study of a mutant IDH1 vaccine in newly diagnosed glioma. Sample time point: week 5, during vaccination. Doses consisted of 300 ug of mutant IDH1 20-mer peptide each, paired with topical imiquimod. Antigen specificity for these receptors is unknown. Profiling relied on immunoSEQ multiplex PCR, and the TCRdb table lists in-frame clones only, not all of them. The data contain 40,000 or so clones, approximately 83% of them singletons. Specimen: PBMCs, collected from a glioma patient whose treatment included an IDH1 peptide vaccine. The source of these receptors is a man aged 40-49 years with glioma.

This chain joins TRBV25-1 and TRBJ2-5; D is uncertain. Germline loops: CDR1 MGHDK, CDR2 SYGVNS. This CDR3 has 14 residues. V gave up 3 bases and J gave up 0 bases, with 8 bases separating them. CDR3 sequence reads: CASSDYQYQETQYF. As DNA, the CDR3 is TGTGCCAGCAGTGACTACCAGTACCAAGAGACCCAGTACTTC.

The rearrangement uses TRBV13 and TRBJ2-1; D remains ambiguous. The germline V gene has CDR1 PRHDT and CDR2 FYEKMQ (reference sequence). CDR3 length: 15 amino acids. V gave up 4 bases and J gave up 0 bases, with 10 bases separating them. The CDR3 region has the DNA TGTGCCAGCAGCTGGGCTAGTAGCTCCTACAATGAGCAGTTCTTC. Amino acids: CASSWASSSYNEQFF.

The genes are TRBV27 and TRBJ2-7, with 13 bases that match TRBD2. The CDR3 runs to 17 residues. V lost 4 bases to trimming and J lost 5 bases; unmatched junction nucleotides: 11. Germline CDR1 reads MNHEY; CDR2 reads SMNVEV (reference sequence). CDR3 in DNA: TGTGCCAGCAGTTCACCCTCCCTGGGACTAGCGGGAAACGAGCAGTACTTC. It translates to CASSSPSLGLAGNEQYF.

CDR3 coding DNA: TGTGCCAGCAGCCCCCAGGAGGTCGGGGAGACCCAGTACTTC. Translated: CASSPQEVGETQYF. This chain links TRBV13 with TRBJ2-5; D possibly corresponds to TRBD2 (5 bases). Per the germline V gene, CDR1 is PRHDT and CDR2 is FYEKMQ (reference sequence). The CDR3 consists of 14 residues. Trimming left V 5 bases short and J 5 bases short, with 15 bases between.

Here the CDR3 reads CASSSSGSGYNEQFF. DNA of the CDR3: TGTGCCAGCAGTTCCTCGGGTAGCGGCTACAATGAGCAGTTCTTC. The chain has TRBV7-3 and TRBJ2-1; possible D gene TRBD2, 6 bases. CDR1 and CDR2 (germline): SGHTA, FQGTGA. V was cut by 6 bases and J by 3 bases, with 15 bases left in between. There are 15 residues in the CDR3.

The J gene is TRBJ2-7, the V gene TRBV2; a possible D gene is TRBD2 (6 bases). Trimming shortened V by 6 bases and J by 0 bases, and 24 bases separated the two germline ends. The length of the CDR3 is 18 residues. Germline assignment: CDR1 SNHLY and CDR2 FYNNEI. The CDR3 DNA is TGTGCCAGCAGGACCGGGACTCAAAACAACTGGAGCTCCTACGAGCAGTACTTC. Translation gives CASRTGTQNNWSSYEQYF. Full variable domain (remainder filled in from reference TRBV2 and TRBJ2-7): EPEVTQTPSHQVTQMGQEVILRCVPISNHLYFYWYRQILGQKVEFLVSFYNNEISEKSEIFDDQFSVERPDGSNFTLKIRSTKLEDSAMYFCASRTGTQNNWSSYEQYFGPGTRLTVT.

V and J are TRBV28 and TRBJ1-5, with unresolved D. Germline V gene lookup returns CDR1 MDHEN and CDR2 SYDVKM. The CDR3 has 13 residues. Between the trimmed V and J ends, which lost 7 bases and 7 bases, there was a span of 14 bases. The CDR3 nucleotides read TGTGCCAGCACGTGGGGAACGGAACAGCCCCAGCATTTT. It yields the protein CASTWGTEQPQHF.

This clone has just one count. The chain is built from TRBV4-1 and TRBJ2-5; D might be TRBD2 (5 bases). Germline V gene sequence: CDR1 MGHRA, CDR2 YSYEKL. Between the trimmed V and J ends, which lost 0 bases and 5 bases, there was a span of 19 bases. The CDR3 runs to 17 residues. CDR3 sequence (DNA): TGCGCCAGCAGCCAAGATCGTCCTGGGCGGCGGGTGGAGACCCAGTACTTC. Its protein product is CASSQDRPGRRVETQYF.

This chain links TRBV7-6 with TRBJ1-5; 9 positions match TRBD1. Germline CDR1 SGHVS, CDR2 FNYEAQ. Germline trimming cut 5 bases from V and 7 bases from J; bases unmatched to any gene: 3. The CDR3 covers 13 residues. This CDR3 is CASSADRGQPQHF. The DNA for the CDR3 is TGTGCCAGCAGCGCGGACAGGGGACAGCCCCAGCATTTT.

The table lists this clone with a few counts. The rearrangement uses TRBV11-2 and TRBJ1-1, with unresolved D. V was cut by 6 bases and J by 11 bases, with 19 bases left in between. There are 13 residues in the CDR3. Germline CDR1 SGHAT, CDR2 FQNNGV. The DNA of the CDR3 is TGTGCCAGCAGGCCTTCTGGGTTCTTTGGGGCTTTCTTT. This sequence encodes CASRPSGFFGAFF.